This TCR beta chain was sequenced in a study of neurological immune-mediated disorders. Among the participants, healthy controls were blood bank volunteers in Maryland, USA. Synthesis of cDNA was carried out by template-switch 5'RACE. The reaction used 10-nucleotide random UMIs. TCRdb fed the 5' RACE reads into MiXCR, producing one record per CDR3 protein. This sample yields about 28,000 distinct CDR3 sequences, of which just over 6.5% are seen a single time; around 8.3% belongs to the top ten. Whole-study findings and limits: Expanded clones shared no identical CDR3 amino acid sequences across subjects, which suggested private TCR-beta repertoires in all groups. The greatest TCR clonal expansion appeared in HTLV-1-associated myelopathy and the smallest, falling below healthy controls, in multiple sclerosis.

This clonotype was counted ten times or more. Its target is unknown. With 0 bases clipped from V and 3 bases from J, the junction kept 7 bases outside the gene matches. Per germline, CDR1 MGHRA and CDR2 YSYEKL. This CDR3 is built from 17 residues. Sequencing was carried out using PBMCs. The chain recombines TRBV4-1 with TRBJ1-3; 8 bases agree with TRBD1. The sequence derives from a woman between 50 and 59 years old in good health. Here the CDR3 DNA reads TGCGCCAGCAGCCAAGATGGGCAGGGGGCGAATGGAAACACCATATATTTT. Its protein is CASSQDGQGANGNTIYF.